This T cell receptor beta chain originates from a study of glioma-infiltrating T cells after dendritic cell vaccination. Indicated time point: after dendritic cell vaccination, including at tumor progression/relapse. Profiled with immunoSEQ multiplex PCR; TCRdb holds only in-frame clones, not every one. The top ten clones hold roughly 11% of a sample with around 60,000 clones, 86% of them seen once. The CDR3 contains 15 residues. Unmatched junction bases numbered 4, after V lost 5 bases and J lost 0 bases. The V gene's germline CDR1 is LNHNV and CDR2 YYDKDF (reference sequence). Study-wide results and caveats: Only a small number of patients had complete blood and tumor samples.

In the case of this clone: What it recognizes is unknown.

This sequence originates from a human donor with glioblastoma. The V and J genes are TRBV15 and TRBJ1-5, with 7 bases aligning to TRBD1. Here the sequenced sample was blood, taken after dendritic cell vaccination. The CDR3 protein is CATSEDRLSNQPQHF. DNA of the CDR3: TGTGCCACCAGCGAGGACAGGCTTAGCAATCAGCCCCAGCATTTT.